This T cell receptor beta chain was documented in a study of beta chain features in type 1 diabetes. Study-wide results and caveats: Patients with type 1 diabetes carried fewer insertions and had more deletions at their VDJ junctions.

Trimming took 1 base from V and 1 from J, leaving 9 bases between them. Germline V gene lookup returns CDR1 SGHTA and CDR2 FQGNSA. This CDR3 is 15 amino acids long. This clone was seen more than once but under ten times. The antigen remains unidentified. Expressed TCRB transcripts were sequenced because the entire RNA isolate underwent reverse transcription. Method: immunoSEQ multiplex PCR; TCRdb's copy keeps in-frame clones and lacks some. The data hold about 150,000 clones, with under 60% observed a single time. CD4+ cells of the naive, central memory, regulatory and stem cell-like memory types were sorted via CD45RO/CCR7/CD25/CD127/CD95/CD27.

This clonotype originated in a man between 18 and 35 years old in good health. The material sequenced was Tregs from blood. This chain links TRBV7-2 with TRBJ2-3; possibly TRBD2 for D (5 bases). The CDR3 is CASSLVPSRTDTQYF. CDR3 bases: TGTGCCAGCAGCTTAGTTCCTAGCCGCACAGATACGCAGTATTTT.